This T cell receptor (beta chain) was observed in a study of cytomegalovirus exposure and HLA in healthy donors. Study information: Among the roughly 380 donors who were genotyped, roughly 86% fell in the genetic ancestry cluster that is associated with self-reported Caucasian donors. Study-wide results and limits: Association of fewer than 20,000 TCR beta sequences with HLA alleles was found at 0.05 false discovery rate in a later analysis. Overall, roughly 160 TCR beta chains were annotated as cytomegalovirus-associated. Most CMV-associated TCR beta chains appeared HLA-restricted in a later analysis.

About this clone: Its antigen is still unknown.

PCR was performed using 60 Vbeta and 13 Jbeta primers. TCRdb keeps only in-frame clones here, not all; method: immunoSEQ multiplex PCR. There are 150,000 to 200,000 clones in the sample; around 84% occur only once, and roughly 2.6% lies in the top ten. The specimen was PBMCs. The TCR originated in a woman aged 45-65 years in good health and CMV-seropositive.

The CDR3 here is CASSFSPRTGSSYEQYF. CDR3 nucleotide sequence: TGTGCCAGCAGTTTCTCCCCCCGGACAGGATCCTCCTACGAGCAGTACTTC. The V and J genes are TRBV27 and TRBJ2-7, with 7 bases that match TRBD1. The germline V gene has CDR1 MNHEY and CDR2 SMNVEV (reference sequence). J lost 0 bases, V lost 3 bases, and 11 bases had no gene match. The CDR3 loop spans 17 amino acids.